Listed below are T cell receptor beta chains from one sample, sequenced in a study of tumor-infiltrating lymphocytes in primary liver carcinoma. TCRdb analysed the multiplex PCR reads with MiXCR anew, one entry per CDR3 protein. Found here are about 300,000 distinct CDR3 sequences, 50% to 70% of them singletons; the top ten hold around 9.5%. Sequencing input: peripheral blood. Receptor source: a man in his forties with primary liver carcinoma and hepatitis B virus infection. Each CDR3 is given with its conserved first and last residue. The order of the fields is J gene, D gene, clone size, V gene, CDR3 protein, CDR3 DNA. The D gene is left open where the match is weak. Size tells how often a clone was seen (once, few, many) or the class of an expanded clone, and some rows leave it out.

>TRBJ2-3|NA|many|TRBV12-3/TRBV12-4
CASRVQRSADTQYF
TGTGCCAGCAGGGTCCAGAGGTCTGCAGATACGCAGTATTTT
>TRBJ2-1|TRBD1|few|TRBV11-2
CASSSDRGPTYNEQFF
TGTGCCAGCAGCTCCGACAGGGGGCCTACCTACAATGAGCAGTTCTTC
>TRBJ2-5|NA|many|TRBV12-3/TRBV12-4
CASSLAHQMETQYF
TGTGCCAGCAGTTTAGCGCATCAGATGGAGACCCAGTACTTC
>TRBJ2-7|NA|NA|TRBV12-3/TRBV12-4
CVSSLRLAILNEQYF
TGTGTCAGCAGTTTAAGGCTAGCGATCCTTAACGAGCAGTACTTC
>TRBJ1-2|NA|NA|TRBV29-1
CGVARRGGGYTF
TGCGGCGTTGCCCGACGGGGTGGAGGCTACACCTTT
>TRBJ2-7|NA|NA|TRBV5-1
CASSLEMVGSSYEQYF
TGCGCCAGCAGCTTGGAAATGGTCGGGAGCTCCTACGAGCAGTACTTC
>TRBJ2-7|TRBD1|few|TRBV5-1
CASSLGDRTGEQYF
TGCGCCAGCAGCCTAGGGGACAGGACGGGGGAGCAGTACTTC
>TRBJ2-5|NA|NA|TRBV11-2
CASSPTAGVETQYF
TGTGCCAGCAGCCCCACAGCTGGCGTAGAGACCCAGTACTTC
>TRBJ2-1|NA|NA|TRBV11-2
CTSSLEGSNYNEKFF
TGTACCAGCAGCTTAGAGGGGAGTAACTACAATGAGAAGTTCTTC
>TRBJ2-2|TRBD2|NA|TRBV11-1
CTGRETGGNTGELFF
TGTACCGGCCGCGAGACGGGAGGGAACACCGGGGAGCTGTTTTTT
>TRBJ2-7|TRBD2|NA|TRBV29-1
CSATCGGIYEQYF
TGCAGCGCTACTTGCGGGGGAATCTACGAGCAGTACTTC
>TRBJ2-7|TRBD1|NA|TRBV6-2/TRBV6-3
CASRITGAPTYEQYF
TGTGCCAGCAGAATAACAGGGGCTCCTACCTACGAGCAGTACTTC
>TRBJ2-1|NA|NA|TRBV4-3
CASSQDGRISEQFF
TGCGCTAGCAGCCAAGATGGCAGGATCAGTGAGCAGTTCTTC
>TRBJ2-1|NA|few|TRBV5-1
CASSLAPLNNEQFF
TGCGCCAGCAGCTTGGCCCCCCTCAACAATGAGCAGTTCTTC
>TRBJ1-6|TRBD1|few|TRBV6-2/TRBV6-3
CASSRSGTGGFGSPLHF
TGTGCCAGCAGCCGCTCCGGGACAGGAGGATTCGGATCACCCCTCCACTTT
>TRBJ2-7|NA|few|TRBV5-1
CASSETQSRASEQYF
TGCGCCAGCAGCGAGACACAGAGTAGAGCTTCCGAGCAGTACTTC
>TRBJ2-3|TRBD2|NA|TRBV11-2
CASSLLAGATDTLYF
TGTGCCAGCAGCTTGCTAGCGGGAGCGACAGATACGCTGTATTTT
>TRBJ1-6|TRBD1|once|TRBV4-1
CASTQGGQGNSPLHF
TGCGCCAGCACCCAGGGGGGACAGGGAAATTCACCCCTCCACTTT
>TRBJ2-1|NA|NA|TRBV12-3/TRBV12-4
CATSLGIAYSEQFF
TGTGCCACCAGTTTAGGGATCGCCTACAGTGAGCAGTTCTTC
>TRBJ2-3|NA|NA|TRBV13
CAGSYGPATDTQYF
TGTGCCGGCAGCTACGGACCGGCTACAGATACGCAGTATTTT
>TRBJ2-7|NA|NA|TRBV5-1
CASSLEGGYERYF
TGCGCCAGCAGCTTGGAAGGTGGCTACGAGCGGTACTTC
>TRBJ2-5|TRBD2|many|TRBV29-1
CSAGLGQETQYF
TGCAGCGCTGGACTAGGGCAAGAGACCCAGTACTTC
>TRBJ2-1|TRBD2|NA|TRBV30
CACSGGGLALNEQFF
TGTGCCTGTAGTGGAGGGGGACTAGCCCTCAATGAGCAGTTCTTC
>TRBJ1-2|NA|NA|TRBV11-2
CASSNPTLGLGCTF
TGTGCCAGCAGCAATCCGACACTGGGCTTAGGCTGCACCTTC
>TRBJ2-5|NA|NA|TRBV5-4
CASSLDTRRETQYF
TGTGCCAGTAGCTTGGACACGAGGCGAGAGACCCAGTACTTC
>TRBJ1-1|NA|once|TRBV6-5
CTSSYSAEAFF
TGTACCAGCAGTTACTCGGCTGAAGCTTTCTTT
>TRBJ2-7|NA|NA|TRBV6-2/TRBV6-3
CASKGGGCSYEQYF
TGTGCCAGCAAAGGCGGGGGCTGCTCCTACGAGCAGTACTTC
>TRBJ2-7|TRBD2|NA|TRBV4-1
CASSQEDTARGGQYF
TGCGCCAGCAGCCAAGAGGACACGGCTCGGGGGGGGCAGTACTTC
>TRBJ1-3|NA|NA|TRBV12-3/TRBV12-4
CASGTVGAVNTIYF
TGTGCCAGCGGGACGGTGGGGGCAGTAAACACCATATATTTT
>TRBJ1-6|NA|medium-sized|TRBV11-1
CASSLPRGNSPLHF
TGTGCCAGCAGCTTACCGCGGGGTAATTCACCCCTCCACTTT
>TRBJ1-6|NA|once|TRBV18
CASSPAGNSPLHF
TGTGCCAGCTCACCGGCAGGAAATTCACCCCTCCACTTT
>TRBJ1-5|NA|NA|TRBV11-2
CASSLDPGGLTDTQHF
TGTGCTAGCAGCTTAGACCCTGGGGGGCTCACAGATACGCAGCATTTT
>TRBJ2-2|NA|few|TRBV5-4
CASSQGTGELFF
TGTGCCAGCAGCCAGGGAACCGGGGAGCTGTTTTTT
>TRBJ1-1|NA|NA|TRBV28
CASTSGKRMNTEAFF
TGTGCCAGCACGTCAGGGAAGAGAATGAACACTGAAGCTTTCTTT
>TRBJ1-5|NA|NA|TRBV7-9
CASSLSTGYGNQPQHF
TGTGCCAGCAGCCTCTCGACAGGTTATGGCAATCAGCCCCAGCATTTT
>TRBJ2-7|TRBD1|NA|TRBV28
CASCTGVTDYEQYF
TGTGCCAGCTGTACAGGGGTAACTGATTACGAGCAGTACTTC
>TRBJ2-5|NA|many|TRBV4-1
CASSQDSGALRGTQYF
TGCGCCAGCAGCCAAGATTCTGGGGCGCTCCGGGGGACCCAGTACTTC
>TRBJ1-3|NA|NA|TRBV11-2
CASSLDSISGNTIYF
TGTGCCAGCAGCTTAGATTCGATCTCTGGAAACACCATATATTTT
>TRBJ1-2|NA|NA|TRBV5-6
CASSPIQGKTYGYTF
TGTGCCAGCAGCCCAATTCAGGGAAAGACTTATGGCTACACCTTC
>TRBJ2-2|NA|NA|TRBV5-1
CASSLKGLWPANTGELFF
TGTGCCAGCAGCTTGAAAGGGCTCTGGCCGGCGAACACCGGGGAGCTGTTTTTT
>TRBJ2-4|NA|many|TRBV12-3/TRBV12-4
CASSTGPEAKNIQYF
TGTGCCAGCAGTACCGGTCCGGAGGCCAAAAACATTCAGTACTTC
>TRBJ1-5|NA|NA|TRBV6-2/TRBV6-3
CASSSRPINQPRHF
TGTGCCAGCAGCTCCAGACCGATCAATCAGCCCCGGCATTTT
>TRBJ2-5|TRBD1|NA|TRBV19
CASSETGGDETQYF
TGTGCCAGCTCCGAGACAGGGGGCGATGAGACCCAGTACTTC
>TRBJ2-5|NA|NA|TRBV5-4
CASTSPGGLEETQYF
TGTGCCAGCACCAGCCCGGGCGGGCTGGAGGAGACCCAGTACTTC
>TRBJ2-1|TRBD2|many|TRBV6-2/TRBV6-3
CASSRGLAGGNEQFF
TGTGCCAGCAGTCGAGGACTAGCGGGAGGCAATGAGCAGTTCTTC
>TRBJ2-3|TRBD2|many|TRBV29-1
CSAGGLAGSDTQYF
TGCAGCGCTGGGGGACTAGCGGGATCGGATACGCAGTATTTT